A single sample is the source of the 25 T cell receptor beta chains below, sequenced in a study of CD8 T cells in ankylosing spondylitis. TCRdb recomputed calls from the 5' RACE reads with MiXCR, one row per CDR3 protein. The sample gives about 120,000 distinct CDR3 sequences, roughly an eighth of which show up once; about 2.7% is in the top ten. Sequences were obtained from blood, either unsorted or a sorted T cell fraction (not recorded which). Source of these receptors: a female donor with ankylosing spondylitis or in good health (not recorded which).

The table lists this clonotype with a few counts. The V gene is TRBV6-5, the J gene TRBJ1-2; TRBD1 might be the D (6 bases). CDR1 and CDR2 from the germline V gene are MNHEY and SVGAGI. The V end lost 2 bases, the J end lost 3 bases, and 13 bases lay between the germline ends. The CDR3 sequence is 15 residues long. CDR3 nucleotide sequence: TGTGCCAGCAGTTACGGCCAGGACAGCCACTATGGCTACACCTTC. It encodes CASSYGQDSHYGYTF.

This sequence joins TRBV20-1 and TRBJ1-4; the match to TRBD1 covers 10 bases. CDR3 length: 15 residues. Germline loops: CDR1 DFQATT, CDR2 SNEGSKA (reference sequence). The junction had 5 bases not matched to a gene; V was cut back by 4 bases and J by 3 bases. The CDR3 region has the DNA TGCAGTGCTACAGCCGGACAGGGGGCTAATGAAAAACTGTTTTTT. It yields the protein CSATAGQGANEKLFF.

The table lists this clonotype with many counts. V gene TRBV28 combines with J gene TRBJ1-5; no reliable D call. The V and J ends lost 5 bases and 4 bases respectively, with 24 bases between them. This CDR3 comprises 18 residues. Germline CDR1 reads MDHEN; CDR2 reads SYDVKM. The CDR3 is CASSRSSYSQPENQPQHF. DNA of the CDR3: TGTGCCAGCAGTAGGTCATCATACTCCCAGCCAGAAAATCAGCCCCAGCATTTT.

This clonotype was counted a few times. This chain joins TRBV12-3 or TRBV12-4 and TRBJ2-1; TRBD2 matches at 12 bases. After removal of 5 bases from V and 8 bases from J, the junction contained 10 bases not matched to a gene. This CDR3 is 16 amino acids long. For the CDR3, the DNA is TGTGCCAGCAGTCGACTAGCGGGGGCCGGGGGCGATGAGCAGTTCTTC. Protein sequence: CASSRLAGAGGDEQFF.

The sample holds many counts of this clonotype. This sequence joins TRBV11-1 and TRBJ2-1, with D tentatively TRBD2 (7 bases). The V gene lost 0 bases and the J gene lost 4 bases, with 10 bases spanning the gap. The germline CDR1 and CDR2 sequences are SGHAT and FQDESV (reference sequence). The CDR3 length is 15 residues. CDR3 in DNA: TGTGCCAGCAGCTTAGCCGGGGGGCGGTACAATGAGCAGTTCTTC. Encoded protein: CASSLAGGRYNEQFF.

This clonotype was found many times. The chain uses TRBV7-2 and TRBJ2-1; 11 nucleotides agree with TRBD2. The CDR3 spans 18 residues. V lost 0 bases and J lost 5; bases outside the gene matches: 9. Germline CDR1 is SGHTA and CDR2 is FQGNSA. The CDR3 DNA is TGTGCCAGCAGCTTAGCGGTCACTAGCGGGAGTTGGGACAATGAGCAGTTCTTC. Protein sequence: CASSLAVTSGSWDNEQFF.

This clonotype was picked up many times. The rearrangement links TRBV7-2 to TRBJ1-5; no reliable D call. Trimming cost V 1 base and J 4 bases, with 8 bases left between them. The CDR3 runs to 14 residues. The germline gives CDR1 SGHTA, CDR2 FQGNSA. The CDR3 region is CASSLVSGNQPQHF. DNA for the CDR3: TGTGCCAGCAGCTTAGTGTCTGGTAATCAGCCCCAGCATTTT. The full variable domain, its missing parts supplied by reference TRBV7-2 and TRBJ1-5, is GAGVSQSPSNKVTEKGKDVELRCDPISGHTALYWYRQSLGQGLEFLIYFQGNSAPDKSGLPSDRFSAERTGGSVSTLTIQRTQQEDSAVYLCASSLVSGNQPQHFGDGTRLSIL.

This clonotype occurred many times. The V call is TRBV6-1, the J call TRBJ2-7; 8 bases are a match to TRBD2. The CDR3 runs 13 residues. Per germline, CDR1 MNHNS and CDR2 SASEGT. With 3 bases clipped from V and 7 bases from J, the junction kept 5 bases outside the gene matches. CDR3 sequence reads: CASSDREGEEQYF. CDR3 in DNA: TGTGCCAGCAGTGACCGGGAGGGCGAGGAGCAGTACTTC.

This clonotype was seen at least ten times. The chain joins TRBV5-1 to TRBJ2-3; possible D gene TRBD2, 6 bases. V was pared by 0 bases and J by 0 bases, with 14 bases between. CDR3 length: 17 residues. Germline V CDR1 and CDR2: SGHRS, YFSETQ. This CDR3 reads CASSLAGGAGSTDTQYF. CDR3 coding DNA: TGCGCCAGCAGCTTGGCCGGAGGGGCAGGGAGCACAGATACGCAGTATTTT.

In its sample, this clonotype was seen many times. The chain uses TRBV20-1 and TRBJ1-5; D might be TRBD1 (6 bases). Germline V gene lookup returns CDR1 DFQATT and CDR2 SNEGSKA (reference sequence). The CDR3 runs to 14 residues. V gave up 0 bases and J gave up 3 bases, with 9 bases separating them. The CDR3, as DNA: TGCAGTGCTAGAGATACAGGGTACAATCAGCCCCAGCATTTT. This gives the protein CSARDTGYNQPQHF.

This clonotype was counted at least ten times. The chain combines TRBV12-3 or TRBV12-4 with TRBJ2-2; TRBD1 matches 8 bases. The junction had 5 bases not matched to a gene; V was cut back by 5 bases and J by 0 bases. This CDR3 contains 16 residues. The CDR3 reads CASSARGRPNTGELFF. CDR3 in DNA: TGTGCCAGCAGTGCCAGGGGGCGACCGAACACCGGGGAGCTGTTTTTT.

At least ten counts were recorded for this clonotype. This sequence joins TRBV5-1 and TRBJ2-2; 8 bases map to TRBD2. V shed 3 bases, J shed 0 bases, and the junction held 10 bases outside the gene matches. The germline V gene has CDR1 SGHRS and CDR2 YFSETQ. CDR3 length: 18 residues. DNA of the CDR3: TGCGCCAGCAGCTCGGCTAGCGGGTATTCAACGAACACCGGGGAGCTGTTTTTT. It is translated as CASSSASGYSTNTGELFF.

The V and J genes are TRBV20-1 and TRBJ1-1, with D possibly being TRBD1 (6 bases). The CDR3 spans 12 residues. The V gene's germline CDR1 is DFQATT and CDR2 SNEGSKA (reference sequence). The CDR3 protein is CRATGLNTEAFF. CDR3 nucleotide sequence: TGCAGGGCAACAGGGCTGAACACTGAAGCTTTCTTT.

In its sample, this clonotype was seen many times. The CDR3 bases are TGCGCCAGCAGCTTGGCTAGCGGGACCTCGAAGAGTCGGTTCTTC. It specifies CASSLASGTSKSRFF. This chain links TRBV5-1 with TRBJ2-1, with 9 bases fitting TRBD2. The CDR3 extends over 15 amino acids. V lost 0 bases and J lost 15; bases outside the gene matches: 13. Germline V lookup: CDR1 SGHRS, CDR2 YFSETQ.

A remark on this clonotype: Germline is not matched at one junction end, which may reflect a read error. The chain couples TRBV19 to TRBJ2-7; maybe TRBD1 (5 bases). CDR1 LNHDA and CDR2 SQIVND come from the germline V gene (reference sequence). This CDR3 contains 13 residues. Here the CDR3 reads CASSRTLTYEQCF. CDR3 in DNA: TGTGCCAGTAGTAGGACACTCACCTACGAGCAGTGCTTC.

This clonotype was counted only a few times. The rearrangement uses TRBV18 and TRBJ2-1; no reliable D call. Trimming pared 5 bases from V and 0 bases from J, leaving 2 bases between. CDR3 length equals 12 residues. CDR1 and CDR2 from the germline V gene are KGHSH and LQKENI. CDR3 amino acids: CASSDSYNEQFF. In DNA, the CDR3 is TGTGCCAGCTCAGACTCCTACAATGAGCAGTTCTTC.

This clonotype was observed a few times. The chain joins TRBV2 to TRBJ1-2; tentatively, D is TRBD1 (5 bases). Trimming stripped 6 bases from V and 7 bases from J, with 15 bases between. The CDR3 sequence is 13 residues long. From germline, CDR1 is SNHLY and CDR2 FYNNEI. DNA for the CDR3: TGTGCCAGCAGACCCCGGGGGGTCCGTGGCTACACCTTC. It yields the protein CASRPRGVRGYTF.

In its sample, this clonotype was seen many times. This chain joins TRBV12-3 or TRBV12-4 and TRBJ2-4, with TRBD1 matching over 8 bases. The CDR3 runs 13 residues. The trim removed 3 bases at V and 8 bases at J, leaving 3 bases unmatched. CDR3 sequence: CASSFDRGDIQYF. The CDR3 region has the DNA TGTGCCAGCAGTTTCGACAGGGGAGACATTCAGTACTTC.

This clonotype was seen a few times. V is TRBV5-4 and J is TRBJ2-6; D perhaps matches TRBD1 (5 bases). The CDR3 consists of 16 residues. V lost 4 bases to trimming and J lost 0 bases, with 11 bases between them. CDR1 SGHNT and CDR2 YYREEE come from the germline V gene (reference sequence). This chain's CDR3 is CASSIGQISGANVLTF. CDR3 sequence (DNA): TGTGCCAGCAGCATAGGACAAATCTCTGGGGCCAACGTCCTGACTTTC.

The chain employs TRBV5-1 and TRBJ2-7; 8 positions agree with TRBD2. Germline V gene lookup returns CDR1 SGHRS and CDR2 YFSETQ. The V segment lost 4 bases and the J segment 0 bases; nucleotides outside the gene matches: 6. CDR3 length: 15 residues. CDR3 sequence (DNA): TGCGCCAGCAGCGGGGGACTAGGGAGCTCCTACGAGCAGTACTTC. Its protein is CASSGGLGSSYEQYF.

This clonotype was picked up many times. The chain combines TRBV7-9 with TRBJ2-7; TRBD2 matches 10 bases. The germline V gene has CDR1 SEHNR and CDR2 FQNEAQ (reference sequence). This CDR3 is built from 17 residues. J lost 4 bases, V lost 1 base, and 10 bases had no gene match. CDR3 bases: TGTGCCAGCAGCTTAGGGTTTGGACTAGCGGCTGATTACGAGCAGTACTTC. It codes for CASSLGFGLAADYEQYF.

This clonotype was detected a few times. The CDR3 here is CASSWEGEQFF. CDR3 nucleotide sequence: TGTGCCAGTTCCTGGGAGGGCGAGCAGTTCTTC. The chain uses TRBV18 and TRBJ2-1, with 7 nucleotides matching TRBD2. Germline V gene sequence: CDR1 KGHSH, CDR2 LQKENI. This CDR3 region has 11 residues. Losses at the gene ends were 9 bases for V and 10 bases for J; bases not matched to a gene: 6.

This clonotype occurred many times. V usage is TRBV28 and J usage is TRBJ1-2; tentative D call: TRBD1 (6 bases). From germline, CDR1 is MDHEN and CDR2 SYDVKM. V was shortened by 1 base and J by 5 bases, with 8 bases between the two germline ends. CDR3 length: 13 amino acids. The CDR3 coding sequence is TGTGCCAGCAGTTTATACAGGGAATATGGCTACACCTTC. Protein: CASSLYREYGYTF.

This clonotype was found a few times. The V call is TRBV7-2, the J call TRBJ2-3, with a possible D match to TRBD1 (5 bases). The CDR3 spans 14 residues. Germline-derived CDR1 and CDR2 are SGHTA and FQGNSA. The V and J ends lost 3 bases and 4 bases respectively, with 11 bases between them. The CDR3 sequence is CASSFRLGPDTQYF. CDR3 nucleotides: TGTGCCAGCAGCTTTCGACTGGGGCCAGATACGCAGTATTTT.

This clonotype has ten or more counts. The rearrangement joins TRBV5-6 to TRBJ1-2; no clear D gene. The V end was cut by 4 bases, the J end by 1 base, with 14 bases between. The length of the CDR3 is 15 residues. Germline assignment: CDR1 SGHDT and CDR2 YYEEEE. CDR3 amino acids: CASSLRSVRNYGYTF. CDR3 nucleotide sequence: TGTGCCAGCAGCCTCCGGTCGGTCCGTAACTATGGCTACACCTTC.